This TCR beta chain was observed in a study of blood T cell repertoires in COVID-19 (dated by TCRdb to the early 2020s). Background for the entire study: Samples from collaborators originated in the United States, Italy and Spain and spanned both the acute and convalescent phases of COVID-19. The material from the prospective study consisted of cDNA or gDNA derived from T cells, B-cell-depleted T cells, or PBMCs. Subjects who had been exposed to COVID-19, were actively infected with it, or had recovered from it provided the deeply sampled blood TCRbeta repertoires that made up the dataset. The repertoires were released in a freely available public database meant as a resource for research on the immune response to SARS-CoV-2. Samples were obtained from the ongoing ImmuneRACE study (first 160 participants) and from 1,000 to 1,500 subjects provided by 6 global collaborators. Sample metadata almost always included a de-identified subject ID, COVID-19 status, age in years and sex. Where available, HLA class I and class II types were obtained from metadata supplied by the sample provider rather than from assay-based typing.

Another Seattle source contributed samples from volunteer blood donors who had recovered from COVID-19. Each collaborating institution followed its own protocols to collect whole blood in K2EDTA tubes. For TCRbeta analysis, collaborators shipped samples in one of three forms: frozen whole blood, isolated PBMCs, or DNA extracted from either of those sample types. The investigation overall reported the following: Clinical and demographic metadata were provided uncurated, with the amount varying by source and participant.

This clone was picked up many times. The specificity of this receptor is unknown. Nothing much larger sits one base from this clone, and base qualities are not available. TCRbeta CDR3 regions were amplified from genomic DNA using the immunoSEQ Assay, a bias-controlled multiplex PCR. In the source study's methods: The number of nucleated cells in each sample was estimated by amplification of reference gene primers within the assay. To quantify the absolute abundance of each unique TCRbeta CDR3 rearrangement, sequence reads were collapsed and filtered. For each sample, productive Simpson clonality was calculated as the square root of Simpson's diversity index over productive rearrangements. Drawn from immuneACCESS, this table holds only the in-frame rearrangements with V and J called that TCRdb kept. Clones are partly lost; checked studies trace under half to an unresolved V gene and leave the rest unexplained. V, J and clone size are those of that table, while D and trimming were read from the DNA. The sample table records 200,000 to 250,000 clones; roughly nine tenths of these occur just once. The ten top clones hold over 9.5% of the sample.

Trimming costs V 5 bases and J 3 bases, and their ends lie 13 bases apart. From a lookup of the germline V gene (reference sequence), CDR1 and CDR2 are LNHDA and SQIVND. Taken from cysteine to phenylalanine, the CDR3 has 14 residues. CDR3 DNA only is kept here, 42 bases in frame from base 1. The TCR sequence derives from a woman aged 18-29 years who had recovered from COVID-19. The sequenced material came from peripheral blood. The sequence is built from TRBV19 and TRBJ1-1, with the D gene uncertain. The CDR3 region has the sequence CASSRGGGHTEAFF. The sequenced DNA is TGTGCCAGTAGTCGGGGTGGAGGGCACACTGAAGCTTTCTTT.